This T cell receptor beta chain stems from a study of blood T cell repertoires in COVID-19. Study information: The study drew acute and convalescent COVID-19 samples from the United States, Italy and Spain. PBMCs, B-cell-depleted T cells, or T cells were the source of the cDNA or gDNA that made up the material.

Generated by immunoSEQ multiplex PCR, the TCRdb table keeps only in-frame clones and is missing some. The repertoire holds more than 95,000 clones, with about 86% as singletons. The CDR3 extends over 13 amino acids. The V gene's germline CDR1 is SGHRS and CDR2 YFSETQ. Trimming left V 1 base short and J 4 bases short, with 8 bases between. The sequenced sample was peripheral blood. V usage is TRBV5-1 and J usage is TRBJ1-2; unclear D gene. The source is a woman aged 50 to 65 with acute or convalescent COVID-19. The CDR3 DNA reads TGCGCCAGCAGCTTGTCTGCAGGCTATGGCTACACCTTC. This encodes CASSLSAGYGYTF.